The 11 T cell receptor beta chains presented below share a single source sample, sequenced in a study of T cells after yellow fever vaccination. TCRdb reprocessed the 5' RACE reads with MiXCR, giving one entry per CDR3 protein. Of around 610,000 distinct CDR3 sequences listed, less than 15% were seen once; the top ten hold 11% to 15%. This sample comprised PBMCs, obtained on the day of the yellow fever booster vaccination. The receptors come from a man aged 25-40 years who received the YFV17D yellow fever vaccine.

This clonotype has more than one count but fewer than ten. This rearrangement joins TRBV20-1 to TRBJ2-5; 8 bases align to TRBD2. Trimming removed 2 bases from V and 5 bases from J; junction bases left unmatched: 7. Germline V lookup: CDR1 DFQATT, CDR2 SNEGSKA (reference sequence). The CDR3 covers 14 residues. The CDR3 loop reads CSARIAGSGETQYF. The CDR3 nucleotides read TGCAGTGCTAGAATAGCGGGATCGGGGGAGACCCAGTACTTC.

This sequence joins TRBV18 and TRBJ2-7; tentative D call: TRBD2 (6 bases). Germline loops: CDR1 KGHSH, CDR2 LQKENI. This CDR3 contains 14 residues. V was trimmed by 2 bases and J by 3 bases, leaving 11 bases between them. The CDR3 coding sequence is TGTGCCAGCTCACCAAGGGACTCGGGCTACGAGCAGTACTTC. It yields the protein CASSPRDSGYEQYF.

Here the CDR3 reads CSARGLAGSYNEQFF. The CDR3 DNA reads as TGCAGTGCTAGGGGACTAGCGGGCTCCTACAATGAGCAGTTCTTC. This chain connects TRBV20-1 to TRBJ2-1; TRBD2 agrees at 12 bases. The ends lost 3 bases at V and 0 bases at J; junction bases unmatched: 0. The CDR3 sequence is 15 residues long. Germline CDR1 and CDR2: DFQATT and SNEGSKA (reference sequence).

There are a few counts of this clonotype. The V gene is TRBV27, the J gene TRBJ2-7; TRBD1 is a possible D gene (5 bases). CDR3 length: 13 amino acids. The V end was cut by 5 bases, the J end by 7 bases, with 15 bases between. Germline V gene lookup returns CDR1 MNHEY and CDR2 SMNVEV (reference sequence). The chain's CDR3 is CASSLTDSREQYF. In DNA, the CDR3 is TGTGCCAGCAGTCTGACAGATTCTAGGGAGCAGTACTTC.

This clonotype occurred many times. This rearrangement joins TRBV20-1 to TRBJ2-1; 13 bases line up with TRBD2. This CDR3 has 16 residues. V lost 0 bases, J lost 9 bases, and 8 bases stayed unmatched. The V gene's germline CDR1 is DFQATT and CDR2 SNEGSKA (reference sequence). CDR3 protein: CSARDRAGLAGSEQFF. The CDR3 bases are TGCAGTGCTAGAGATCGTGCGGGACTAGCGGGATCTGAGCAGTTCTTC.

The chain uses TRBV6-6 and TRBJ2-1; D unresolved. Trimming left V 0 bases short and J 7 bases short, with 7 bases between. The length of the CDR3 is 13 residues. CDR1 is MNHNY, CDR2 SVGAGI, per germline (reference sequence). CDR3 bases: TGTGCCAGCAGTTACTCGACTGAAAATGAGCAGTTCTTC. Amino acids: CASSYSTENEQFF.

The chain recombines TRBV4-3 with TRBJ2-1; D might be TRBD2 (6 bases). From germline, CDR1 is LGHNA and CDR2 YSLEER. This CDR3 contains 15 residues. Trimming left V 1 base short and J 8 bases short, with 15 bases between. The CDR3 DNA reads TGCGCCAGCAGCCAAGGCCTGGGGGGTGGCGATGAGCAGTTCTTC. This codes for CASSQGLGGGDEQFF.

The gene calls are TRBV5-6 and TRBJ2-7, with D hard to call. CDR3 length equals 16 residues. Per the germline V gene, CDR1 is SGHDT and CDR2 is YYEEEE. V was pared by 6 bases and J by 5 bases, with 24 bases between. This chain's CDR3 is CASTFGQDVVGDEQYF. CDR3 DNA sequence: TGTGCCAGCACCTTTGGCCAGGACGTCGTTGGAGACGAGCAGTACTTC.

There are a few counts of this clonotype. This chain joins TRBV5-1 and TRBJ1-2; TRBD1 matches at 7 bases. Germline CDR1 reads SGHRS; CDR2 reads YFSETQ. The CDR3 contains 15 residues. The V segment lost 2 bases and the J segment 4 bases; nucleotides outside the gene matches: 8. For the CDR3, the DNA is TGCGCCAGCAGCTTTGACGGGACAGTTGTCTATGGCTACACCTTC. The encoded protein is CASSFDGTVVYGYTF.

This clonotype was detected only a few times. The chain recombines TRBV11-2 with TRBJ2-1, with 9 bases lining up with TRBD2. The V segment lost 5 bases and the J segment 8 bases; nucleotides outside the gene matches: 7. CDR1 is SGHAT, CDR2 FQNNGV, per germline. This CDR3 is built from 14 residues. The CDR3 is CASSTTSGYDEQFF. CDR3 DNA: TGTGCCAGCAGCACAACTAGCGGGTATGATGAGCAGTTCTTC.

This chain joins TRBV18 and TRBJ2-7, with 10 bases that match TRBD2. V shed 3 bases, J shed 5 bases, and the junction held 7 bases outside the gene matches. Germline loops: CDR1 KGHSH, CDR2 LQKENI. The CDR3 spans 15 residues. DNA of the CDR3: TGTGCCAGCTCACCTCTAGCGGGAGAATCCCACGAGCAGTACTTC. Protein product: CASSPLAGESHEQYF.